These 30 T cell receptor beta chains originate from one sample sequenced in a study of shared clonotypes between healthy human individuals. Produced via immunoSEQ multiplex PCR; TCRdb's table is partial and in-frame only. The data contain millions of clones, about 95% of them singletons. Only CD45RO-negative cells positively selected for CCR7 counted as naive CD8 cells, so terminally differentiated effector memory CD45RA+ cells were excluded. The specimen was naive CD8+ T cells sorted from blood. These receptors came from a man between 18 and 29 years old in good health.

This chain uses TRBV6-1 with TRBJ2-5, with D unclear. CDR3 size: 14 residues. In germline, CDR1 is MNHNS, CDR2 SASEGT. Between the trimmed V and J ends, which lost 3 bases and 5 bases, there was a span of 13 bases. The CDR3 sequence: CASSDIGSRETQYF. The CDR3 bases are TGTGCCAGCAGTGATATCGGAAGCCGGGAGACCCAGTACTTC.

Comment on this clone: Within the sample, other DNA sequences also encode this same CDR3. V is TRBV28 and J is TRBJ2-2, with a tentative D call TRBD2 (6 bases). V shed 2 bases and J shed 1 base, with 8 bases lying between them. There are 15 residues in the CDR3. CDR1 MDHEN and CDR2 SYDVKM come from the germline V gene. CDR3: CASSLVGGNTGELFF. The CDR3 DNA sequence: TGTGCCAGCAGTTTAGTCGGGGGGAACACCGGGGAGCTGTTTTTT.

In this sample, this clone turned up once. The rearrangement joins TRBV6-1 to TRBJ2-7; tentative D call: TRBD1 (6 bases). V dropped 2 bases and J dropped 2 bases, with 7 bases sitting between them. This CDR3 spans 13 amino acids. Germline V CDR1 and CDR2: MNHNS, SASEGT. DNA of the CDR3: TGTGCCAGCAGTGAATGGGACACCTACGAGCAGTACTTC. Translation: CASSEWDTYEQYF.

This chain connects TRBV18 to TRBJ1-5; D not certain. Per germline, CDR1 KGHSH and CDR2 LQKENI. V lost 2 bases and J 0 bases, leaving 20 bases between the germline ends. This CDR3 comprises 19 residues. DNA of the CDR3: TGTGCCAGCTCACCATTCGGACCAGAGGAGGCCTATAGCAATCAGCCCCAGCATTTT. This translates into CASSPFGPEEAYSNQPQHF.

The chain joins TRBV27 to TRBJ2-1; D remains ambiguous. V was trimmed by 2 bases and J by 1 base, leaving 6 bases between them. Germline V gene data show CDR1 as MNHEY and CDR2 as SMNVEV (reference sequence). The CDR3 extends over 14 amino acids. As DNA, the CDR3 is TGTGCCAGCAGTTTAGCGGTTTCCTACAATGAGCAGTTCTTC. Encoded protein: CASSLAVSYNEQFF.

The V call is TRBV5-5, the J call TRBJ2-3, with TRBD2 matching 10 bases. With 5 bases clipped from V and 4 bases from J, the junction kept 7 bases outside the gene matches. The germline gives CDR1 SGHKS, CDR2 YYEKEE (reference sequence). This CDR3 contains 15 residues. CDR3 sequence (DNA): TGTGCCAGCAGTTCCGGGACTAGCGTGGCAGATACGCAGTATTTT. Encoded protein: CASSSGTSVADTQYF.

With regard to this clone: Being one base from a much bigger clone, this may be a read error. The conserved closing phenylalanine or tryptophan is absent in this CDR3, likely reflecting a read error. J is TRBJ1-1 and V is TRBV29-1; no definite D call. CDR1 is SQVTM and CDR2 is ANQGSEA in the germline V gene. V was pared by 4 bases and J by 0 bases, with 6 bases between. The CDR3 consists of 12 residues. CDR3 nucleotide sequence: TGCAGCGTTGGTAGAATGAACACTGAAGCTTTCCTT. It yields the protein CSVGRMNTEAFL.

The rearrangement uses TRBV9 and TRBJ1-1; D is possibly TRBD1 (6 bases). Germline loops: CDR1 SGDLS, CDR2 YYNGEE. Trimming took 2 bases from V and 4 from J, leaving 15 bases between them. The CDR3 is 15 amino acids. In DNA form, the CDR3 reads TGTGCCAGCAGCGTTCTCATGGAGGGGGGCACTGAAGCTTTCTTT. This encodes CASSVLMEGGTEAFF.

The CDR3 sequence is CAISDVGPATDTQYF. CDR3 DNA: TGTGCCATCAGTGACGTCGGTCCGGCCACAGATACGCAGTATTTT. The chain recombines TRBV10-3 with TRBJ2-3, with D unresolved. CDR1 and CDR2 (germline): ENHRY, SYGVKD. The CDR3 is made up of 15 amino acids. V shed 3 bases and J shed 2 bases, with 12 bases lying between them.

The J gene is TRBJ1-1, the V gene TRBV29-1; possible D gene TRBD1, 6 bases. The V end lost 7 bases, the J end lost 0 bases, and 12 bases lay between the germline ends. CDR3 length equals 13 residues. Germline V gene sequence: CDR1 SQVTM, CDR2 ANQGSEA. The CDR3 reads CSASGTLNTEAFF. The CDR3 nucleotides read TGCAGCGCCTCCGGGACACTGAACACTGAAGCTTTCTTT.

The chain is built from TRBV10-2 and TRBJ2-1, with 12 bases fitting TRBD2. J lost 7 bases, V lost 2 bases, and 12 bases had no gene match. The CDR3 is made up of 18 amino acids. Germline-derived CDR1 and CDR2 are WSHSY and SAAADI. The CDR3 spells CASSETFGTSGLYNEQFF. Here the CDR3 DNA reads TGCGCCAGCAGTGAGACTTTTGGGACTAGCGGGTTATATAATGAGCAGTTCTTC.

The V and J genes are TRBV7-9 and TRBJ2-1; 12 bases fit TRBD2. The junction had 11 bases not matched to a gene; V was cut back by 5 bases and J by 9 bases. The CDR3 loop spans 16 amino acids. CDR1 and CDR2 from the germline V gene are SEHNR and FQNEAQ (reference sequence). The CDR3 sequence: CASSPLLAGGGSEQFF. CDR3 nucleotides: TGTGCCAGCAGCCCCCTACTAGCGGGAGGAGGTAGTGAGCAGTTCTTC.

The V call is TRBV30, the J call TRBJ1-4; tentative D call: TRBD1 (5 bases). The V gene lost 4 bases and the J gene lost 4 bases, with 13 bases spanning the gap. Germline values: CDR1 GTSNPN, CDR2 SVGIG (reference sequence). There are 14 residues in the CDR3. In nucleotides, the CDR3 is TGTGCCTGGATTGACGGGGCGTTTAATGAAAAACTGTTTTTT. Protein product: CAWIDGAFNEKLFF.

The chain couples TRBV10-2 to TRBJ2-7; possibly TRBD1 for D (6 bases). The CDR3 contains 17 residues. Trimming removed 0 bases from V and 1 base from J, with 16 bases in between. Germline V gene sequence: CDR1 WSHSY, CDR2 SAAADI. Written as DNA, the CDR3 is TGCGCCAGCAGTGAGTCCAGGGGAGAAGAGAGTTCCTACGAGCAGTACTTC. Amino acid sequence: CASSESRGEESSYEQYF.

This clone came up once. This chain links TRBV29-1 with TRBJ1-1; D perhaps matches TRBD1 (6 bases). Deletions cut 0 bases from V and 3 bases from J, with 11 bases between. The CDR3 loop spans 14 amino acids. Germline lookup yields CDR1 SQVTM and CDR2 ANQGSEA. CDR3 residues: CSVEEVDSYTEAFF. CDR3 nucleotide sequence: TGCAGCGTTGAAGAGGTGGACAGTTACACTGAAGCTTTCTTT.

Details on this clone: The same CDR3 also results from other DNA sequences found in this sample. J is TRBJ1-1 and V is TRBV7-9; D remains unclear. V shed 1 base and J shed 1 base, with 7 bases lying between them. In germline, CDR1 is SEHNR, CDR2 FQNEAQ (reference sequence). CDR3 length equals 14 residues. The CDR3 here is CASSLVQSNTEAFF. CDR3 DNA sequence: TGTGCCAGCAGCTTAGTCCAATCGAACACTGAAGCTTTCTTT.

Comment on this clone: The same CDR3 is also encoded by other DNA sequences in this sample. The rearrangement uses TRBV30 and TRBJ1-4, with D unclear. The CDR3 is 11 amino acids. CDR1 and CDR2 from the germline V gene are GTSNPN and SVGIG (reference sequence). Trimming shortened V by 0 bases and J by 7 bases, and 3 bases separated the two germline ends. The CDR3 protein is CAWSVSEKLFF. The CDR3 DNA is TGTGCCTGGAGTGTAAGTGAAAAACTGTTTTTT. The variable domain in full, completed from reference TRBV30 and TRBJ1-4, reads SQTIHQWPATLVQPVGSPLSLECTVEGTSNPNLYWYRQAAGRGLQLLFYSVGIGQISSEVPQNLSASRPQDRQFILSSKKLLLSDSGFYLCAWSVSEKLFFGSGTQLSVL.

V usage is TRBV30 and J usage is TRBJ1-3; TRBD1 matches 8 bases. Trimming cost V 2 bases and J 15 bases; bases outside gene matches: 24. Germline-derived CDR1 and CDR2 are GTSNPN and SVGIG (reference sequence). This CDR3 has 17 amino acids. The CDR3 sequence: CAWSHSSEDRAGPSAYF. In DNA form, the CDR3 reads TGTGCCTGGAGTCATTCTAGCGAGGACAGGGCCGGACCTTCCGCATATTTT.

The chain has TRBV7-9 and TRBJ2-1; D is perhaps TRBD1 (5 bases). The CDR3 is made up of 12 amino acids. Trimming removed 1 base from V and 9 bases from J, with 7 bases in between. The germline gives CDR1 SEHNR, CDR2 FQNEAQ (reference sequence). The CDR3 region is CASSLGTSEQFF. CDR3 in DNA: TGTGCCAGCAGCTTAGGGACAAGTGAGCAGTTCTTC.

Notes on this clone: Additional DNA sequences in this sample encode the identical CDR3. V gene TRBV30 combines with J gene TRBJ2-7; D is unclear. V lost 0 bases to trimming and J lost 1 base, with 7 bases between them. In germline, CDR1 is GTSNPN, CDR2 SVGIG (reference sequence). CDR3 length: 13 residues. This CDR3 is CAWSVHSSYEQYF. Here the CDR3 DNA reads TGTGCCTGGAGTGTACACAGTTCCTACGAGCAGTACTTC.

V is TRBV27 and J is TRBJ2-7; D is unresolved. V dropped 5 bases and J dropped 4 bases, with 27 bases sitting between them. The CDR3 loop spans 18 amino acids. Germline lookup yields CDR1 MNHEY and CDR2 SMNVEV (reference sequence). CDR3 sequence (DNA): TGTGCCAGCAGTCCACTCTCCCCCAGTGGAATAGGATATTACGAGCAGTACTTC. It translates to CASSPLSPSGIGYYEQYF.

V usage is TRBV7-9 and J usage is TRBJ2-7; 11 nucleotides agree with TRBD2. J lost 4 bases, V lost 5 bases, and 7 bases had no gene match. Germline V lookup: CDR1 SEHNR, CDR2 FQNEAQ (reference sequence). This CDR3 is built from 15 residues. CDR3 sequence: CASSVTLAGDYEQYF. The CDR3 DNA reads TGTGCCAGCAGCGTAACACTAGCGGGAGATTACGAGCAGTACTTC.

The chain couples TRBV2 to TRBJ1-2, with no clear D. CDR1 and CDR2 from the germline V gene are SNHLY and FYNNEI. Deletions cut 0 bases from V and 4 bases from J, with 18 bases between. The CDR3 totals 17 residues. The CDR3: CASSEAKGRAGGYGYTF. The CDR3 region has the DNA TGTGCCAGCAGTGAAGCGAAGGGAAGGGCAGGCGGCTATGGCTACACCTTC. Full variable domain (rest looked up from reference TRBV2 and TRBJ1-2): EPEVTQTPSHQVTQMGQEVILRCVPISNHLYFYWYRQILGQKVEFLVSFYNNEISEKSEIFDDQFSVERPDGSNFTLKIRSTKLEDSAMYFCASSEAKGRAGGYGYTFGSGTRLTVV.

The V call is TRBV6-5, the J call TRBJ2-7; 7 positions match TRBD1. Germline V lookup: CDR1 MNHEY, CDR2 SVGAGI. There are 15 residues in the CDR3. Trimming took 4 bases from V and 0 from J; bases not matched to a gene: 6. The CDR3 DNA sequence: TGTGCCAGCAGTTCGACAGGGTGGGCCTCCTACGAGCAGTACTTC. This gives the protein CASSSTGWASYEQYF.

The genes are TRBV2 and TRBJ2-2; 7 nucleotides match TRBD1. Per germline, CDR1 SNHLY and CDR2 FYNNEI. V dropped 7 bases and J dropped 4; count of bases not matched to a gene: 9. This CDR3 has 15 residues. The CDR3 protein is CASILTAGGTGELFF. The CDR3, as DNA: TGTGCCAGCATTCTTACGGCAGGGGGCACCGGGGAGCTGTTTTTT.

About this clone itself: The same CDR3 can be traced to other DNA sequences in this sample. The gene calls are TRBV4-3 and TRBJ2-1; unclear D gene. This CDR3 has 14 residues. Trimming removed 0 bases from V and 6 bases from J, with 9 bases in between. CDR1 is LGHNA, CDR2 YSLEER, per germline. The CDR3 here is CASSQDRSVNEQFF. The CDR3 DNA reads TGCGCCAGCAGCCAAGATCGATCGGTCAATGAGCAGTTCTTC.

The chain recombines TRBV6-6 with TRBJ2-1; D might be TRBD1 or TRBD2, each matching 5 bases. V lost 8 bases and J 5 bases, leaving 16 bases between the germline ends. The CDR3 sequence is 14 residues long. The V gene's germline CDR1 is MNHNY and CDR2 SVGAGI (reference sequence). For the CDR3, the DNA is TGTGCCAGCGAAGGGTGGGGGATCGACAATGAGCAGTTCTTC. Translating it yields CASEGWGIDNEQFF.

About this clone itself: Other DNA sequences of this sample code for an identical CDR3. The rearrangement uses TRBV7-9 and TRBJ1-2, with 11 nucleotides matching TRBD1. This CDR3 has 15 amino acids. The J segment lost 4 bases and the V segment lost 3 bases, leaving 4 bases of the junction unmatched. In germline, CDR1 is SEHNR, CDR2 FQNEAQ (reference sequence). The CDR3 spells CASSFGQGAGYGYTF. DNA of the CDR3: TGTGCCAGCAGCTTCGGACAGGGGGCAGGCTATGGCTACACCTTC.

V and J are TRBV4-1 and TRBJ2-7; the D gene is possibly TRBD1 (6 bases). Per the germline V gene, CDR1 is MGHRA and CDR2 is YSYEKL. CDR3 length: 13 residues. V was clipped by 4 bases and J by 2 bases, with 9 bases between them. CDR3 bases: TGCGCCAGCAGCCTACAGGGACCCTACGAGCAGTACTTC. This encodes CASSLQGPYEQYF.

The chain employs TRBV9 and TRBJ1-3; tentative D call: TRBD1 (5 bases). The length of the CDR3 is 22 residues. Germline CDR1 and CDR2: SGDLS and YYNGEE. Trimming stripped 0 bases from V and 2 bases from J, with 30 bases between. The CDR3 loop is CASSVATIEVETEYLPGNTIYF. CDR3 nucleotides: TGTGCCAGCAGCGTAGCTACCATCGAGGTTGAGACAGAGTACCTTCCTGGAAACACCATATATTTT.